Described below is a single T cell receptor beta chain sequence and its context. The antigen it recognizes is unknown. No base qualities exist here, and no much larger clone lies one base off it. The data derive from a study of regulatory T cells in long-lasting Graves disease (dated by TCRdb to the early 2020s). Regarding the study in general: Newly diagnosed Graves' disease patients had taken antithyroid drugs for less than 3 months. Patients with persistent Graves' disease were compared with patients with newly diagnosed Graves' disease using TCR sequencing and RNA sequencing of peripheral blood. The study was registered as a clinical trial and conducted in China. TCR sequencing covered 13 persistent and 20 newly diagnosed Graves' disease patients, 33 samples in total. On the study overall, not on this receptor specifically: Compared with newly diagnosed patients, persistent Graves' disease patients had lower TCR Shannon entropy and fewer highly expanded clones, which suggests clonal expansion. Persistent disease showed preferential use of TRBV28, TRBJ1-2 and TRBJ2-5, whereas newly diagnosed disease favored TRBV20-1 and TRBJ2-1. Sequencing and analysis were limited to the TCR beta chain. The small sample size was acknowledged by the authors as a limitation that may reduce accuracy. The study examined only peripheral blood because the primary lesion, thyroid tissue, could not be accessed. More public clonotypes were shared among persistent patients (more than 2,500) than among newly diagnosed patients (more than 900).

Trimming leaves V shorter by 3 bases and J shorter by 7 bases, with the junction holding 9 bases beyond the gene matches. CDR1 and CDR2 are read off the germline V gene as SGHVS and FNYEAQ. Including cysteine and phenylalanine, the CDR3 has 15 amino acids. Just CDR3 DNA is preserved here, 45 bases in frame from base 1. Taken with the paper, the label for time point translates to: newly diagnosed GD, antithyroid drugs for less than 3 months. For both TCR sequencing and RNA sequencing, RNA was extracted from PBMCs using TRIzol. The diagnosis of Graves' disease followed American Thyroid Association guidelines. Patients were recruited from an endocrinology department in Xi'an, China. Each patient gave about 10 milliliters of peripheral blood, collected in an EDTA anticoagulant tube. Ficoll Paque Plus density gradient separation was used to isolate PBMCs, and no additional T cell sorting was done. An Agilent 2100 Bioanalyzer and agarose gel were used to check RNA quality, while a NanoDrop 2000 measured RNA concentration.

To prepare the library, multiplex PCR was applied. The sequencer listed for this sample is Illumina HiSeq 4000. iRepertoire HTBI primers and Arm-PCR amplification of CDR3 regions were used to construct TCR beta libraries. Gel purification was performed on PCR products prior to sequencing. Per the original workflow: Across samples, some 62 TRBV and 14 TRBJ segments were identified and used for gene usage analysis of CDR3 amino acid clonotypes. COPE and FqMerger were used to merge filtered high-quality paired reads into contigs. Contigs were aligned with BLAST to IMGT TRBV, TRBD and TRBJ reference genes, and CDR3 was defined per IMGT. Any clonotype with a frequency above 0.1% was counted as a highly expanded clone. Shannon entropy served as the measure of repertoire diversity, while the Gini coefficient captured V-J evenness. A clonotype found in more than one individual was treated as public. TCRdb reanalyzed the raw reads on its own, using fastp at Q25 for trimming and MiXCR for clone calling, and kept in-frame beta chains. Every CDR3 protein is listed once, alongside the most common genes and DNA of its rows. TCRdb's processing, not the authors', yielded these V and J calls. The sample records 350,000 to 450,000 distinct CDR3 sequences, 12% of which are singletons. Approximately 17% of the sample rests with the top ten.

The same sample was also studied in work on T cells in Graves' hyperthyroidism and ophthalmopathy. The second study's authors report: Stable Graves' hyperthyroidism was defined as the absence of progression to ophthalmopathy over 18 months of follow-up. Hyperthyroidism patients were newly diagnosed, had a disease duration of under 2 months, and were aged 18 to 65 years. Exclusion was applied to patients with uncontrolled infections, other autoimmune diseases, pregnancy or lactation. Diagnoses were based on clinical symptoms, serum thyroxine and TRAb, thyroid ultrasound and orbital computed tomography. The first round of RT-PCR for the TCR CDR3 was performed with the HTBI primer set and the Qiagen OneStep RT-PCR kit. Most expanded thyroid clonotypes (frequency above 0.001) were also found in blood, which suggests that blood repertoires may mirror thyroid immune responses. A 13 V-J signature model separated ophthalmopathy from stable hyperthyroidism, with just over 85% sensitivity and 81% to 83% specificity in cross-validation and 80%/75% in testing. In validation, the model predicted progression to ophthalmopathy a median of approximately 6.3 months before onset, with 70% to 71% sensitivity and about 75% specificity. To identify distinguishing TCR V-J signatures, a discovery cohort of roughly 100 patients was used, comprising fewer than 45 with Graves' ophthalmopathy and approximately 57 with stable Graves' hyperthyroidism. Whether ophthalmopathy could be predicted prospectively was tested in an independent validation cohort made up of about 18 hyperthyroidism patients plus 17 patients who later progressed to ophthalmopathy. For training and testing, the 100 or so patients in the discovery cohort were randomly divided in a 7:3 ratio. In six Graves' hyperthyroidism patients, the study also compared T-cell repertoires from thyroid tissue with T-cell repertoires from blood. Following sampling, methimazole starting at 30 mg daily was given to hyperthyroidism patients, and high-dose intravenous methylprednisolone was given to ophthalmopathy patients. Libraries were constructed in a second round of multiplex PCR, after which size selection and purification were performed. Paired-end sequencing of the libraries was performed with 100 bp reads on an Illumina HiSeq2000. SOAPnuke was used to process the raw data, with reads discarded if the reads contained adapters or uncalled bases, had a mean Phred below 15, or lacked an exact constant-primer or identifier match. High-quality paired reads were merged using COPE v1.2.5, and each unique nucleotide sequence was defined as a clonotype. MiTCR v1.1 was used to align clonotypes to the IMGT TRBV, TRBD and TRBJ reference segments. Analysis was restricted to V-J combinations with a frequency above 0.0001, which covered 98% to 99.2% of repertoires. The TCS score was defined as F50 (clonal expansion) divided by E x V (chaos), with BLOSUM62-based TCRdist calculated between CDR3 peptides within each V-J. Welch's t-statistics and random forest reduced around 510 V-J features to some 14, which were used in a naive Bayes classifier (R e1071). Sample size was not statistically predetermined, and investigators were not blinded to group allocation. According to the paper, TCR Vbeta CDR3 sequencing was carried out on over 130 peripheral blood samples, which came from 40 to 45 ophthalmopathy, 75 to 80 hyperthyroidism and approximately 17 progressor patients.

The chain is encoded by TRBV7-6 joined to TRBJ1-5; 7 middle bases align to TRBD1. This receptor was obtained from a woman younger than 35 with Graves disease. Donor details come from another sample of the same person, matched by shared clones. Sequencing used peripheral blood mononuclear cells (PBMCs), obtained at new diagnosis, from a patient treated with antithyroid drugs. The bases are TGTGCCAGCAGCTTCTTAACAGGGGCGAACCAGCCCCAGCATTTT. Translated, this gives CASSFLTGANQPQHF.